This entry lists 17 T cell receptor beta chains sequenced from one sample in a study of blood T cell repertoires in COVID-19. Method: immunoSEQ multiplex PCR; TCRdb's copy keeps in-frame clones and lacks some. Seen here are more than 95,000 clones, 80% to 90% observed once, and the top ten hold less than 4%. The specimen sequenced was peripheral blood. The receptors were gathered from a human donor in a cohort sampled during active COVID-19.

V usage is TRBV19 and J usage is TRBJ2-5; the match to TRBD2 covers 8 bases. CDR1 is LNHDA and CDR2 is SQIVND in the germline V gene (reference sequence). J gave up 3 bases and V 6 bases, and 3 bases lay outside the gene matches. The CDR3 covers 13 residues. Written as DNA, the CDR3 is TGTGCCAGTAGGATTAGCGGGGAAGAGACCCAGTACTTC. Translating it yields CASRISGEETQYF.

This clone was recorded only once. This chain connects TRBV28 to TRBJ1-5, with 7 nucleotides matching TRBD1. V was pared by 2 bases and J by 0 bases, with 7 bases of the junction left unmatched. The CDR3 runs to 17 residues. Germline CDR1 is MDHEN and CDR2 is SYDVKM. The CDR3 nucleotides are TGTGCCAGCAGTTTACCTGGGACAGCCTATAGCAATCAGCCCCAGCATTTT. Translated, it gives CASSLPGTAYSNQPQHF.

The J gene is TRBJ2-5, the V gene TRBV2, with 8 bases aligning to TRBD1. The CDR3 totals 14 residues. Germline values: CDR1 SNHLY, CDR2 FYNNEI. V lost 2 bases, J lost 5 bases, and 4 bases stayed unmatched. The CDR3 reads CASSEWTGLETQYF. DNA of the CDR3: TGTGCCAGCAGTGAATGGACAGGGCTGGAGACCCAGTACTTC.

The chain links TRBV11-2 to TRBJ2-3, with D possibly matching TRBD2 (7 bases). Germline V CDR1 and CDR2: SGHAT, FQNNGV. CDR3 length: 16 residues. V was pared by 3 bases and J by 5 bases, with 18 bases between. Here the CDR3 DNA reads TGTGCCAGCAGCTTCTCCGGGCAGGGAGGGGGAGATACGCAGTATTTT. Its translation is CASSFSGQGGGDTQYF.

The chain couples TRBV11-2 to TRBJ1-1; D gene ambiguous. Germline V CDR1 and CDR2: SGHAT, FQNNGV. CDR3 length: 13 amino acids. Trimming took 3 bases from V and 3 from J, leaving 8 bases between them. The CDR3 protein is CASSFGEDTEAFF. The CDR3 region has the DNA TGTGCCAGCAGCTTTGGAGAAGACACTGAAGCTTTCTTT.

The chain carries TRBV28 and TRBJ2-1; 7 nucleotides align to TRBD2. Unmatched junction bases numbered 9, after V lost 7 bases and J lost 9 bases. CDR1 and CDR2 from the germline V gene are MDHEN and SYDVKM. This CDR3 is built from 13 residues. CDR3 coding DNA: TGTGCCAGCACCGTCTTGACTAGCCGTGAGCAGTTCTTC. This translates into CASTVLTSREQFF.

This chain uses TRBV19 with TRBJ2-7, with 7 bases aligning to TRBD1. CDR3 length equals 14 residues. V shed 7 bases and J 5 bases; nucleotides not matched to a gene: 11. CDR1 is LNHDA and CDR2 is SQIVND in the germline V gene (reference sequence). The CDR3 is CASKITGERNEQYF. The DNA of the CDR3 is TGTGCCAGTAAGATAACAGGGGAAAGGAACGAGCAGTACTTC.

The J gene is TRBJ2-7, the V gene TRBV7-2; 16 positions agree with TRBD2. The CDR3 is made up of 16 amino acids. Trimming at V came to 5 bases and at J to 4 bases, leaving 5 bases not matched to a gene. Germline V gives CDR1 SGHTA, CDR2 FQGNSA. The CDR3: CASSPQGLAGGYEQYF. For the CDR3, the DNA is TGTGCCAGCAGCCCTCAGGGACTAGCGGGAGGGTACGAGCAGTACTTC. Drawing the rest from reference TRBV7-2 and TRBJ2-7, the complete variable domain is GAGVSQSPSNKVTEKGKDVELRCDPISGHTALYWYRQSLGQGLEFLIYFQGNSAPDKSGLPSDRFSAERTGGSVSTLTIQRTQQEDSAVYLCASSPQGLAGGYEQYFGPGTRLTVT.

The chain carries TRBV6-5 and TRBJ1-6; D might be TRBD1 (5 bases). In germline, CDR1 is MNHEY, CDR2 SVGAGI. V was trimmed by 2 bases and J by 6 bases, leaving 11 bases between them. CDR3 length: 15 amino acids. This CDR3 reads CASSYARQGNSPLHF. The CDR3, as DNA: TGTGCCAGCAGTTACGCGCGGCAGGGTAATTCACCCCTCCACTTT.

The chain is built from TRBV6-2 or TRBV6-3 and TRBJ2-5; TRBD2 agrees at 13 bases. Germline V lookup: CDR1 MNHEY, CDR2 SVGEGT. V shed 5 bases and J 7 bases; nucleotides not matched to a gene: 10. The CDR3 runs 16 residues. As DNA, the CDR3 is TGTGCCAGCAGTCGAATAACTAGCGGGAGGGAAGGGACCCAGTACTTC. Translation gives CASSRITSGREGTQYF.

This chain uses TRBV2 with TRBJ2-3, with TRBD1 matching 11 bases. The V and J ends lost 6 bases and 2 bases, in that order; junction bases with no gene match: 4. The CDR3 consists of 15 residues. The germline V gene encodes CDR1 SNHLY and CDR2 FYNNEI. As DNA, the CDR3 is TGTGCCAGCAGGGGGACAGGGGGAAACACAGATACGCAGTATTTT. Translation gives CASRGTGGNTDTQYF.

This chain uses TRBV27 with TRBJ2-1; 9 nucleotides agree with TRBD1. V gave up 5 bases and J gave up 2 bases; unmatched junction bases: 10. Per the germline V gene, CDR1 is MNHEY and CDR2 is SMNVEV (reference sequence). CDR3 length equals 17 residues. The DNA of the CDR3 is TGTGCCAGCAGTCTCAGGACCGGGACAGGGACCTACAATGAGCAGTTCTTC. It yields the protein CASSLRTGTGTYNEQFF.

This sequence joins TRBV7-6 and TRBJ2-2, with TRBD1 identical over 7 bases. Germline lookup yields CDR1 SGHVS and CDR2 FNYEAQ. The CDR3 loop spans 17 amino acids. Losses at the gene ends were 5 bases for V and 0 bases for J; bases not matched to a gene: 9. This CDR3 is CASSLRTGRTNTGELFF. The CDR3 DNA is TGTGCCAGCAGCCTGCGGACAGGAAGAACGAACACCGGGGAGCTGTTTTTT.

The V and J genes are TRBV6-6 and TRBJ2-3; no clear D gene. Trimming shortened V by 6 bases and J by 2 bases, and 3 bases separated the two germline ends. The CDR3 contains 11 residues. Looked up from germline, CDR1 is MNHNY and CDR2 is SVGAGI (reference sequence). This chain's CDR3 is CASSVTDTQYF. CDR3 coding DNA: TGTGCCAGCAGCGTCACAGATACGCAGTATTTT.

Only one count was recorded for this clone. V is TRBV28 and J is TRBJ2-7, with 9 bases lining up with TRBD2. Losses at the gene ends were 3 bases for V and 0 bases for J; bases not matched to a gene: 3. This CDR3 contains 15 residues. The germline V gene encodes CDR1 MDHEN and CDR2 SYDVKM. CDR3 DNA sequence: TGTGCCAGCAGTTTTCCAGCGGGAGGCTCCTACGAGCAGTACTTC. Its protein is CASSFPAGGSYEQYF.

This chain connects TRBV7-9 to TRBJ1-3; D is uncertain. Germline assignment: CDR1 SEHNR and CDR2 FQNEAQ (reference sequence). Deletions cut 5 bases from V and 0 bases from J, with 8 bases between. The CDR3 has 14 amino acids. For the CDR3, the DNA is TGTGCCAGCAGCCCATCGGTCTCTGGAAACACCATATATTTT. It yields the protein CASSPSVSGNTIYF.

The chain recombines TRBV2 with TRBJ1-5; weak D call: TRBD1 (5 bases). Per the germline V gene, CDR1 is SNHLY and CDR2 is FYNNEI. Trimming left V 7 bases short and J 2 bases short, with 15 bases between. The CDR3 contains 15 residues. The CDR3 DNA sequence: TGTGCCAGCAATGGGCCCAGGGAGGGCAATCAGCCCCAGCATTTT. Translating it yields CASNGPREGNQPQHF.